Below, 14 T cell receptor beta chains from the same sample are listed, as sequenced in a study of beta chain features in type 1 diabetes (dated by TCRdb to between 2018 and 2020). Libraries were prepared through the immunoSEQ multiplex PCR assay. The entire isolated RNA was reverse transcribed using the High Capacity cDNA Reverse Transcription Kit, and thus expressed TCRB transcripts were sequenced. TCRdb carries this immuneACCESS record with in-frame sequences only. Its versions omit some clonotypes, under half of them owing to an unresolved V gene in the studies checked, with the rest unexplained. This sample has around 20,000 clones in its table, and roughly 69% of those were observed once. Roughly 4.5% of the sample goes to the ten largest clones. Antigens of these TCRs are unknown. Study-wide conclusions, independent of this receptor: A moderate but significant shortening of TCRB CDR3 length was observed in type 1 diabetes patients in all four CD4+ subsets.

Material: Tregs from blood. This specimen's cell subset or site label, interpreted: regulatory CD4+ T cells. Receptor source: a man younger than 35 with type 1 diabetes.

Comments on this clone: A read error may produce the germline difference seen at one junction end. The genes are TRBV18 and TRBJ2-7; D gene ambiguous. Germline CDR1 reads KGHSH; CDR2 reads LQKENI. The CDR3 loop spans 14 amino acids. This CDR3 reads CASSPIRALNELYF. The CDR3 bases are TGTGCCAGCTCACCAATCCGTGCGCTTAACGAGCTGTACTTC.

This clone was recorded once. V and J are TRBV7-2 and TRBJ2-7, with TRBD2 matching 13 bases. Germline V gene data show CDR1 as SGHTA and CDR2 as FQGNSA. The ends lost 5 bases at V and 6 bases at J; junction bases unmatched: 16. The CDR3 totals 18 residues. The CDR3 here is CASSRRRPGLAGKAEQYF. CDR3 coding DNA: TGTGCCAGCAGCCGTCGTAGGCCGGGACTAGCGGGGAAGGCCGAGCAGTACTTC.

The chain joins TRBV25-1 to TRBJ2-7; TRBD2 agrees at 12 bases. Germline assignment: CDR1 MGHDK and CDR2 SYGVNS. V lost 1 base to trimming and J lost 4 bases; unmatched junction nucleotides: 2. The CDR3 is 15 amino acids. The CDR3 DNA reads as TGTGCCAGCAGTGAATGGACTAGCGGGACGTACGAGCAGTACTTC. Residues: CASSEWTSGTYEQYF.

This rearrangement joins TRBV5-4 to TRBJ1-1, with D uncertain. CDR1 is SGHNT, CDR2 YYREEE, per germline (reference sequence). This CDR3 region has 14 residues. Trimming took 2 bases from V and 1 from J, leaving 9 bases between them. The CDR3 DNA is TGTGCCAGCAGCTTTCTCGGGGAGAACACTGAAGCTTTCTTT. It specifies CASSFLGENTEAFF.

This sequence joins TRBV10-2 and TRBJ1-2; 7 bases align to TRBD1. CDR1 WSHSY and CDR2 SAAADI come from the germline V gene. J lost 3 bases, V lost 6 bases, and 19 bases had no gene match. The CDR3 covers 18 residues. In nucleotides, the CDR3 is TGCGCCAGCAGGAGGGGCCCCCCACAGGGGCTGATCGACTATGGCTACACCTTC. Translation: CASRRGPPQGLIDYGYTF.

The J gene is TRBJ2-7, the V gene TRBV6-5; TRBD2 aligns across 7 bases. This CDR3 is 11 amino acids long. The V segment lost 5 bases and the J segment 11 bases; nucleotides outside the gene matches: 6. Germline V gene data show CDR1 as MNHEY and CDR2 as SVGAGI. The CDR3: CASSISGVEYF. For the CDR3, the DNA is TGTGCCAGCAGTATCAGCGGGGTAGAGTACTTC.

The chain recombines TRBV7-2 with TRBJ2-5; the D gene is possibly TRBD1 (5 bases). Germline-derived CDR1 and CDR2 are SGHTA and FQGNSA. CDR3 length equals 14 residues. V lost 5 bases to trimming and J lost 1 base, with 11 bases between them. The CDR3 nucleotides read TGTGCCAGCAGCCCTGGACACGCCCAAGAGACCCAGTACTTC. Protein product: CASSPGHAQETQYF.

Only a few counts were recorded for this clone. This chain uses TRBV5-6 with TRBJ1-5; D gene uncertain. V lost 3 bases and J lost 4, with 5 bases in between. The CDR3 is 12 amino acids. Germline V gene sequence: CDR1 SGHDT, CDR2 YYEEEE. The CDR3 nucleotides are TGTGCCAGCAGCTCCCCTAATCAGCCCCAGCATTTT. Translated: CASSSPNQPQHF.

The chain recombines TRBV7-2 with TRBJ2-7, with TRBD1 as a possible D gene (6 bases). Germline values: CDR1 SGHTA, CDR2 FQGNSA. The length of the CDR3 is 14 residues. Trimming removed 3 bases at V and 2 bases at J, with 11 bases between. This chain's CDR3 is CASSFNSGAYEQYF. The CDR3 DNA is TGTGCCAGCAGCTTTAATTCAGGGGCCTACGAGCAGTACTTC.

The rearrangement links TRBV18 to TRBJ2-7, with D tentatively TRBD2 (6 bases). The CDR3 consists of 16 residues. V lost 3 bases and J 2 bases, leaving 17 bases between the germline ends. Per the germline V gene, CDR1 is KGHSH and CDR2 is LQKENI. DNA of the CDR3: TGTGCCAGCTCACCTGGTCTGGGAGGCTTTCCCTACGAGCAGTACTTC. This codes for CASSPGLGGFPYEQYF.

V is TRBV19 and J is TRBJ2-6; D perhaps matches TRBD1 (6 bases). Looked up from germline, CDR1 is LNHDA and CDR2 is SQIVND (reference sequence). Trimming removed 1 base from V and 0 bases from J, with 13 bases in between. The CDR3 has 18 residues. The CDR3 nucleotides read TGTGCCAGTAGTATAGCTGGGGGCAGGCCCTCTGGGGCCAACGTCCTGACTTTC. As protein: CASSIAGGRPSGANVLTF.

In this sample, this clone turned up a few times. The chain employs TRBV10-3 and TRBJ2-7; D remains ambiguous. Per germline, CDR1 ENHRY and CDR2 SYGVKD. Trimming took 4 bases from V and 5 from J, leaving 12 bases between them. The CDR3 is made up of 13 amino acids. This CDR3 is CAISGRLLDEQYF. DNA of the CDR3: TGTGCCATCAGTGGCAGATTATTGGACGAGCAGTACTTC.

The CDR3 spells CASSLELAGGPPEEQFF. The CDR3 DNA is TGTGCCAGCAGCTTAGAACTAGCGGGGGGGCCGCCGGAGGAGCAGTTCTTC. V gene TRBV11-2 combines with J gene TRBJ2-1, with 13 bases fitting TRBD2. Germline V gene data show CDR1 as SGHAT and CDR2 as FQNNGV. J lost 10 bases, V lost 0 bases, and 9 bases had no gene match. CDR3 length equals 17 residues.

V is TRBV6-5 and J is TRBJ1-5; D unclear. V lost 5 bases to trimming and J lost 7 bases, with 15 bases between them. CDR3 length equals 14 residues. Germline V lookup: CDR1 MNHEY, CDR2 SVGAGI. CDR3 DNA sequence: TGTGCCAGCAGTCCCGCGGGGAGCTACCAGCCCCAGCATTTT. This sequence encodes CASSPAGSYQPQHF.